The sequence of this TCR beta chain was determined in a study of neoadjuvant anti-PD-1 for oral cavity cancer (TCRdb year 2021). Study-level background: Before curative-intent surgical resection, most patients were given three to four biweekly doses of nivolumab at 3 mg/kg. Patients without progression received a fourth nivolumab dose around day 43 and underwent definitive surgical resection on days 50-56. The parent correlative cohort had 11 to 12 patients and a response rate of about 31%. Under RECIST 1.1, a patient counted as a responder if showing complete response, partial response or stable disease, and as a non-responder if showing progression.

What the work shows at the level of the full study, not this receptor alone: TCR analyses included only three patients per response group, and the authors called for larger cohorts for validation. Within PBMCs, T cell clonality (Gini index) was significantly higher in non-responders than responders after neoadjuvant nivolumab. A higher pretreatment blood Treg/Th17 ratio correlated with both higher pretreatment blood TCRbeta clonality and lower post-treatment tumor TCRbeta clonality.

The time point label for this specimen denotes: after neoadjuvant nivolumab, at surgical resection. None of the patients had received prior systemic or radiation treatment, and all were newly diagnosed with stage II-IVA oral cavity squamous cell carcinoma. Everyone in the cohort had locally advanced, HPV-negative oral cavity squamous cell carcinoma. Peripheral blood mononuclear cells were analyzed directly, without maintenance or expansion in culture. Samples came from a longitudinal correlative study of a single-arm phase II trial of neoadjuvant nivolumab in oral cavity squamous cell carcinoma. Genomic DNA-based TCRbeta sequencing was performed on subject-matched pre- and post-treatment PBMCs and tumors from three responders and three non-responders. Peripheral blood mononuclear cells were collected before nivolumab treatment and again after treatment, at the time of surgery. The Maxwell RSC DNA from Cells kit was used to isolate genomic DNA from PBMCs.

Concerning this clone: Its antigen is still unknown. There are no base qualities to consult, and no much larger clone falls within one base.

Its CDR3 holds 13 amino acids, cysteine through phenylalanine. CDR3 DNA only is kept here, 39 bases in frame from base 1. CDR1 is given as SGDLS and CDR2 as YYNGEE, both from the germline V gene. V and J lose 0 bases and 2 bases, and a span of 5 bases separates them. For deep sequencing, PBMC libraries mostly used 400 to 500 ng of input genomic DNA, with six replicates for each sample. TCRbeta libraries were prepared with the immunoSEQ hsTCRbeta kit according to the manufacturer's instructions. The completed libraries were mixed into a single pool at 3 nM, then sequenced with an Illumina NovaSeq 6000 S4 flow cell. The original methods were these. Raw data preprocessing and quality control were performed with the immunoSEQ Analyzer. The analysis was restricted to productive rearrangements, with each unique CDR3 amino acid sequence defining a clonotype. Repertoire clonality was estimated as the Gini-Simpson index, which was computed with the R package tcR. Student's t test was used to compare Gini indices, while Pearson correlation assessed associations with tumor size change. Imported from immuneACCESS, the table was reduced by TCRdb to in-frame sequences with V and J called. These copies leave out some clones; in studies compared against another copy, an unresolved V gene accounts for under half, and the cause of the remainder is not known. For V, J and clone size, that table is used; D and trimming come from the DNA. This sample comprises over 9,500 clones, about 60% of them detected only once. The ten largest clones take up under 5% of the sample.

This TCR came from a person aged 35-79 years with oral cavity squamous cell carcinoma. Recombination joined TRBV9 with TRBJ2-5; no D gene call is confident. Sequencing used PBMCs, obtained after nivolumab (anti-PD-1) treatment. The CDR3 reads CASSVEAQETQYF. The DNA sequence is TGTGCCAGCAGCGTAGAGGCACAAGAGACCCAGTACTTC. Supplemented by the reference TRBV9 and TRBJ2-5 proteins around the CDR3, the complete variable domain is DSGVTQTPKHLITATGQRVTLRCSPRSGDLSVYWYQQSLDQGLQFLIQYYNGEERAKGNILERFSAQQFPDLHSELNLSSLELGDSALYFCASSVEAQETQYFGPGTRLLVL.